This T cell receptor (beta chain) originates from a study of blood T cell repertoires in COVID-19. In the study overall: Nucleic acid was either cDNA or gDNA, and it came from T cells, B-cell-depleted T cells, or PBMCs.

Participants' own reports of clinical history determined their cohort assignment. Two negative PCRs, clearance, or symptom resolution had been documented for recovered Cohort 3 donors. Under the authors' procedure: Estimated nucleated cell counts came from reference gene primer amplification. Produced via immunoSEQ multiplex PCR; TCRdb's table is partial and in-frame only. From that table come the V and J calls and clone size; the DNA was used to work out D and trimming. The data contain a few hundred thousand clones, 84% of them singletons. From germline, CDR1 is MNHEY and CDR2 SMNVEV (reference sequence). Trimming took 4 bases from V and 0 from J, leaving 11 bases between them. The CDR3 length is 15 residues.

This clonotype was sampled from a man aged 45-65 years who had recovered from COVID-19. The chain joins TRBV27 to TRBJ2-3, with a possible D match to TRBD2 (7 bases). The sequenced sample consisted of PBMCs or T cells enriched from blood (not recorded which). The CDR3 reads CASSWGGGSTDTQYF. DNA for the CDR3: TGTGCCAGCAGTTGGGGGGGCGGGAGCACAGATACGCAGTATTTT.